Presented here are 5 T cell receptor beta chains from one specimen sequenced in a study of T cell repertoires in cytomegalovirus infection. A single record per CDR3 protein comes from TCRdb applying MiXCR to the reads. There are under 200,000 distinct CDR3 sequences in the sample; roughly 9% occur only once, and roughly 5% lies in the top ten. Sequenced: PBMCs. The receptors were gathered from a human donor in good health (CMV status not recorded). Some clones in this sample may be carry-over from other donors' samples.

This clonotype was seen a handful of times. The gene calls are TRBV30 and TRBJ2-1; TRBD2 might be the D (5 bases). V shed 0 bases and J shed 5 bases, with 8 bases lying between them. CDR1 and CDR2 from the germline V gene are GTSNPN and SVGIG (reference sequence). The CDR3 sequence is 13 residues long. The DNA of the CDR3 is TGTGCCTGGAGTGTTTGGGGAGACAATGAGCAGTTCTTC. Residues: CAWSVWGDNEQFF.

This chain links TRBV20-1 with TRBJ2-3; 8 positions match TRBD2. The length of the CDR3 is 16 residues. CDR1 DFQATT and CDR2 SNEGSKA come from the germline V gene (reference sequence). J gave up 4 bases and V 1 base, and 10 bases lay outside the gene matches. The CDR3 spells CSARAVGGGPPDTQYF. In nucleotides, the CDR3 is TGCAGTGCTAGAGCCGTCGGGGGGGGGCCGCCAGATACGCAGTATTTT.

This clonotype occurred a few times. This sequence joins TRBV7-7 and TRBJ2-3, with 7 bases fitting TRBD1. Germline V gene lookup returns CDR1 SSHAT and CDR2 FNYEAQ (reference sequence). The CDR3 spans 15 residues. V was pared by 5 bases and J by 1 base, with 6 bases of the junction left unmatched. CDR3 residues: CASSPTGQGTDTQYF. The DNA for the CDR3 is TGTGCCAGCAGCCCGACCGGACAGGGCACAGATACGCAGTATTTT.

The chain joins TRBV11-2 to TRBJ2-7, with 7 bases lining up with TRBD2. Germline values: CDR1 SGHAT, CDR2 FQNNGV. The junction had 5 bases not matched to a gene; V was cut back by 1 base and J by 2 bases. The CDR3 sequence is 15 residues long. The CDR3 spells CASSLGGGLTYEQYF. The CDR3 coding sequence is TGTGCCAGCAGCTTAGGGGGGGGACTTACCTACGAGCAGTACTTC.

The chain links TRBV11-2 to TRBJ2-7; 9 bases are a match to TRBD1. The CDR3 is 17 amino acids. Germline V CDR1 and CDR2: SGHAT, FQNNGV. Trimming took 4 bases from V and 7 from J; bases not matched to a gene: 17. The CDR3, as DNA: TGTGCCAGCAGCTCACCGGGACAGGGAGGATGGAACTGGGAGCAGTACTTC. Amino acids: CASSSPGQGGWNWEQYF.